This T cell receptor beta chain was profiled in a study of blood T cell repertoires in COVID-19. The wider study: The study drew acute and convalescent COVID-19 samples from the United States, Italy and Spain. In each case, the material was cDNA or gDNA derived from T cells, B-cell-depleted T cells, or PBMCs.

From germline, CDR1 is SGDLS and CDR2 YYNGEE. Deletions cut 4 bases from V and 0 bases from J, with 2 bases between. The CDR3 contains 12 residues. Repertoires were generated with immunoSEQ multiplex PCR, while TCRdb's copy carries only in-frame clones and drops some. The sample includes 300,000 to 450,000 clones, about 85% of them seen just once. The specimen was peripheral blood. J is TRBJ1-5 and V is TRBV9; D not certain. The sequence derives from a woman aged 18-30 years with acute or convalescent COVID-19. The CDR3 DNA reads TGTGCCAGCAGCCGTAGCAATCAGCCCCAGCATTTT. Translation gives CASSRSNQPQHF.